This record covers a single T cell receptor (beta chain). Antigen specificity is unknown. The length of the CDR3 is 10 residues. CDR1 and CDR2 (germline): SNHLY, FYNNEI. The PCR used 60 Vbeta and 13 Jbeta primers. Data came from immunoSEQ multiplex PCR; TCRdb stores just in-frame clones and leaves some out. The repertoire includes around 200,000 clones, around nine tenths of them detected once, and over 0.95% sits in the top ten. The data derive from a study of cytomegalovirus exposure and HLA in healthy donors. Study results and caveats: Reportedly, fewer N-insertions than the approximately 600-donor mean appeared in an Asian-associated ancestry cluster in a later analysis. In a later analysis, at a false discovery rate of 0.05, 17,000 or so TCR beta sequences matched HLA alleles.

The receptor comes from a woman aged 18-29 years in good health and CMV-seronegative. The genes are TRBV2 and TRBJ2-5; D unclear. The end of the DNA is better explained by TRBJ2-7, so the J call may be wrong. The sample was PBMCs. The CDR3 nucleotides read TGTGCCAGCGGGGACTACGAGCAGTACTTC. Its protein is CASGDYEQYF.